A single sample gave rise to the 27 T cell receptor beta chains below, sequenced in a study of control samples from healthy donors and cancer patients. Here immunoSEQ multiplex PCR was the method, and the copy in TCRdb shows in-frame clones only, minus some. This sample has approximately 74,000 clones, with approximately 94% found just once. Sequencing input: blood. The receptor source for this set is a woman in her twenties or thirties in good health.

The chain recombines TRBV29-1 with TRBJ1-1; tentative D call: TRBD1 (5 bases). Trimming stripped 6 bases from V and 1 base from J, with 15 bases between. The CDR3 loop spans 14 amino acids. Germline V lookup: CDR1 SQVTM, CDR2 ANQGSEA. Written as DNA, the CDR3 is TGCAGCGTATCGATGGGACGGACGAACACTGAAGCTTTCTTT. Residues: CSVSMGRTNTEAFF.

The gene calls are TRBV24-1 and TRBJ2-5; TRBD1 is a possible D gene (5 bases). Trimming pared 9 bases from V and 5 bases from J, leaving 15 bases between. CDR1 KGHDR and CDR2 SFDVKD come from the germline V gene. The CDR3 contains 13 residues. Written as DNA, the CDR3 is TGTGCCACCCAAAGCAGGGTTTCGGAGACCCAGTACTTC. It encodes CATQSRVSETQYF.

The CDR3 nucleotides are TGTGCCAGCAGCTCACCCCTTCTAGTGGGACGCGAGACCCAGTACTTC. Protein product: CASSSPLLVGRETQYF. The chain combines TRBV11-3 with TRBJ2-5, with D possibly called TRBD1 or TRBD2 (5 bases each). The ends were cut back, 4 bases at V and 5 bases at J, with 20 bases in the middle. The CDR3 sequence is 16 residues long. The germline CDR1 and CDR2 sequences are SGHNT and YENEEA.

The J gene is TRBJ2-7, the V gene TRBV21-1. TRBV21-1 is annotated as a pseudogene. The CDR3 runs 16 residues. The CDR3 here is CASPGTDENHSYEQYV. CDR3 DNA sequence: TGTGCCAGCCCCGGGACGGATGAAAACCACTCCTACGAGCAGTACGTC.

Note on this clone: An end of the junction differs from the germline gene, which may be a read error. This rearrangement joins TRBV6-5 to TRBJ1-2; weak D call: TRBD1 (5 bases). In germline, CDR1 is MNHEY, CDR2 SVGAGI. There are 11 residues in the CDR3. CDR3 residues: CASSQRDRIFF. The CDR3 DNA follows: TGTGCCAGCAGCCAAAGGGACCGAATCTTCTTC.

This rearrangement joins TRBV7-3 to TRBJ2-1, with D tentatively TRBD1 (6 bases). With 5 bases removed from V and 8 bases from J, the gap between germline ends came to 19 bases. CDR1 is SGHTA, CDR2 FQGTGA, per germline. This CDR3 contains 15 residues. The CDR3 DNA reads TGTGCCAGCAGCGCCATGGGACAAGGTTTGGATGAGCAGTTCTTC. Its protein is CASSAMGQGLDEQFF.

The V and J genes are TRBV20-1 and TRBJ1-2; D is perhaps TRBD1 (6 bases). The CDR3 is 11 residues long. The germline V gene has CDR1 DFQATT and CDR2 SNEGSKA (reference sequence). The ends were cut back, 5 bases at V and 8 bases at J, with 12 bases in the middle. The CDR3 DNA is TGCAGTGCTTACCTCAGGGGAGGCTACACCTTC. It translates to CSAYLRGGYTF.

In its sample, this clone was seen a few times. This chain joins TRBV5-4 and TRBJ2-1, with 9 bases identical to TRBD2. The V gene's germline CDR1 is SGHNT and CDR2 YYREEE (reference sequence). The CDR3 length is 12 residues. J lost 7 bases, V lost 7 bases, and 3 bases had no gene match. The CDR3 region has the DNA TGTGCCAGCCGCGCGGGGGGGAATGAGCAGTTCTTC. It specifies CASRAGGNEQFF.

This clone was seen only a few times. This chain uses TRBV3-1 (or the pseudogene TRBV3-2) with TRBJ2-7, with D perhaps given as TRBD1 or TRBD2 (5 bases each). Germline V gene lookup returns CDR1 LGHDT and CDR2 YNNKEL (reference sequence). The CDR3 spans 14 residues. V gave up 1 base and J gave up 3 bases, with 10 bases separating them. CDR3 coding DNA: TGTGCCAGCAGCCAAGGGGACGGAGACTACGAGCAGTACTTC. Translated: CASSQGDGDYEQYF.

The chain recombines TRBV11-3 with TRBJ1-5; D gene ambiguous. Trimming shortened V by 2 bases and J by 3 bases, and 11 bases separated the two germline ends. The germline gives CDR1 SGHNT, CDR2 YENEEA. The CDR3 contains 15 residues. CDR3 DNA: TGTGCCAGCAGCTTATCACCTCCCTTCAATCAGCCCCAGCATTTT. Its protein product is CASSLSPPFNQPQHF. Full variable domain (rest looked up from reference TRBV11-3 and TRBJ1-5): EAGVVQSPRYKIIEKKQPVAFWCNPISGHNTLYWYLQNLGQGPELLIRYENEEAVDDSQLPKDRFSAERLKGVDSTLKIQPAELGDSAVYLCASSLSPPFNQPQHFGDGTRLSIL.

V usage is TRBV19 and J usage is TRBJ1-2; D not certain. Germline-derived CDR1 and CDR2 are LNHDA and SQIVND (reference sequence). Deletions cut 6 bases from V and 6 bases from J, with 20 bases between. The CDR3 consists of 15 residues. The CDR3 DNA reads as TGTGCCAGTAGATCATTAGACGGCCCAAGAGATGGCTACACCTTC. Amino acid sequence: CASRSLDGPRDGYTF.

The chain combines TRBV6-5 with TRBJ1-1; possible D gene TRBD1, 5 bases. The CDR3 covers 15 residues. V gave up 6 bases and J gave up 0 bases, with 14 bases separating them. Germline V gives CDR1 MNHEY, CDR2 SVGAGI. CDR3 residues: CASSRTRGMNTEAFF. Written as DNA, the CDR3 is TGTGCCAGCAGCCGTACTAGGGGCATGAACACTGAAGCTTTCTTT.

V gene TRBV6-1 combines with J gene TRBJ2-5, with unresolved D. CDR3 length: 10 residues. Germline CDR1 and CDR2: MNHNS and SASEGT. V lost 3 bases to trimming and J lost 7 bases, with 3 bases between them. In DNA, the CDR3 is TGTGCCAGCAGTGAGCGGACCCAGTACTTC. Protein: CASSERTQYF.

The chain links TRBV9 to TRBJ2-1; TRBD2 matches 10 bases. In germline, CDR1 is SGDLS, CDR2 YYNGEE. The CDR3 is 15 residues long. J gave up 7 bases and V 0 bases, and 4 bases lay outside the gene matches. CDR3 loop: CASSVASGGVNEQFF. CDR3 in DNA: TGTGCCAGCAGCGTAGCTAGCGGGGGAGTTAATGAGCAGTTCTTC.

The rearrangement uses TRBV7-8 and TRBJ1-5; D is unresolved. Trimming removed 1 base at V and 0 bases at J, with 10 bases between. The CDR3 loop spans 16 amino acids. Germline V gene sequence: CDR1 SGHVS, CDR2 FQNEAQ. The CDR3 sequence is CASSLVAPYSNQPQHF. DNA of the CDR3: TGTGCCAGCAGCTTAGTGGCACCTTATAGCAATCAGCCCCAGCATTTT.

This clone was found once. This chain uses TRBV6-1 with TRBJ1-4; D not resolved. Trimming cost V 1 base and J 6 bases, with 12 bases left between them. CDR1 MNHNS and CDR2 SASEGT come from the germline V gene. The CDR3 has 15 amino acids. Here the CDR3 reads CASSEVRVYHEKLFF. CDR3 DNA: TGTGCCAGCAGTGAAGTTAGGGTCTACCATGAAAAACTGTTTTTT.

The chain combines TRBV27 with TRBJ1-1; D remains unclear. V was pared by 2 bases and J by 0 bases, with 4 bases between. The CDR3 spans 13 residues. CDR1 MNHEY and CDR2 SMNVEV come from the germline V gene (reference sequence). The CDR3 sequence: CASSLQVNTEAFF. DNA of the CDR3: TGTGCCAGCAGTTTACAAGTGAACACTGAAGCTTTCTTT.

V usage is TRBV11-2 and J usage is TRBJ1-3, with D possibly TRBD1 on 5 matching bases. V gave up 5 bases and J gave up 0 bases, with 11 bases separating them. The CDR3 covers 15 residues. The germline V gene encodes CDR1 SGHAT and CDR2 FQNNGV. CDR3 sequence reads: CASSDGTASGNTIYF. CDR3 DNA sequence: TGTGCCAGCAGCGACGGGACGGCCTCTGGAAACACCATATATTTT.

The CDR3 DNA follows: TGTGCCAGCATGAGAGGACAGGGGGCGCGAGGCAATCAGCCCCAGCATTTT. This gives the protein CASMRGQGARGNQPQHF. V is TRBV2 and J is TRBJ1-5, with TRBD1 identical over 11 bases. Germline CDR1 SNHLY, CDR2 FYNNEI. J gave up 2 bases and V 7 bases, and 10 bases lay outside the gene matches. The CDR3 covers 17 residues.

The chain recombines TRBV4-1 with TRBJ1-2; TRBD1 agrees at 7 bases. Germline CDR1 and CDR2: MGHRA and YSYEKL. The CDR3 runs 15 residues. V shed 3 bases, J shed 4 bases, and the junction held 8 bases outside the gene matches. The CDR3 sequence is CASSQAGQARYGYTF. For the CDR3, the DNA is TGCGCCAGCAGCCAGGCTGGACAGGCTCGCTATGGCTACACCTTC.

V gene TRBV5-1 combines with J gene TRBJ2-2; TRBD2 matches at 11 bases. With V trimmed by 0 bases and J by 4 bases, 11 bases remained unmatched. The CDR3 is 19 amino acids. CDR1 is SGHRS, CDR2 YFSETQ, per germline. The CDR3 loop reads CASSLVGERLAGITGELFF. The CDR3 coding sequence is TGCGCCAGCAGCTTGGTGGGGGAAAGACTAGCGGGGATCACCGGGGAGCTGTTTTTT.

This clone was picked up one time. This sequence joins TRBV1 and TRBJ2-1; the table's D call TRBD1 went unverified against the DNA. TRBV1 is termed a pseudogene. The length of the CDR3 is 18 residues. The CDR3: CTSSLRQGAHLTHNEQFF. CDR3 in DNA: TGCACCAGCAGCCTACGACAGGGGGCACACCTGACGCACAATGAGCAGTTCTTC.

The V and J genes are TRBV24-1 and TRBJ2-1, with 7 bases matching TRBD2. The germline gives CDR1 KGHDR, CDR2 SFDVKD. The CDR3 loop spans 16 amino acids. The junction had 9 bases not matched to a gene; V was cut back by 4 bases and J by 4 bases. The CDR3 DNA follows: TGTGCCACCAGTGACCCGACTAGCCTTGGATACAATGAGCAGTTCTTC. Translation gives CATSDPTSLGYNEQFF.

The chain links TRBV5-1 to TRBJ1-5; 7 bases agree with TRBD1. The CDR3 is 18 amino acids. The junction had 15 bases not matched to a gene; V was cut back by 4 bases and J by 2 bases. Germline values: CDR1 SGHRS, CDR2 YFSETQ. The CDR3 sequence is CASSPGQNVGRGNQPQHF. In DNA, the CDR3 is TGCGCCAGCAGCCCGGGACAGAACGTCGGTCGAGGCAATCAGCCCCAGCATTTT.

The chain links TRBV6-5 to TRBJ2-5, with D unresolved. Trimming pared 0 bases from V and 3 bases from J, leaving 8 bases between. CDR1 is MNHEY, CDR2 SVGAGI, per germline. The CDR3 is 14 residues long. CDR3 DNA: TGTGCCAGCAGTTACTCGTTCCAGAAAGAGACCCAGTACTTC. Its translation is CASSYSFQKETQYF.

Regarding this clone: A read error may account for a junction end that differs from germline. This chain links TRBV7-9 with TRBJ2-7, with 9 bases fitting TRBD1. This CDR3 has 15 residues. The germline V gene has CDR1 SEHNR and CDR2 FQNEAQ (reference sequence). The CDR3 bases are TGTGCCAGCAGGTTAGAACCGGGACAGGGCCACGAGCAGTACTTC. Translated, it gives CASRLEPGQGHEQYF.

The chain employs TRBV3-1 (or the pseudogene TRBV3-2) and TRBJ2-5, with 8 nucleotides matching TRBD2. There are 16 residues in the CDR3. The germline CDR1 and CDR2 sequences are LGHDT and YNNKEL (reference sequence). The V gene end was trimmed by 1 base and the J gene end by 5 bases; junction bases not matched to a gene: 9. The CDR3 DNA follows: TGTGCCAGCAGCCAAGGTTTAGCGGGGAAGGCGGAGACCCAGTACTTC. It specifies CASSQGLAGKAETQYF.